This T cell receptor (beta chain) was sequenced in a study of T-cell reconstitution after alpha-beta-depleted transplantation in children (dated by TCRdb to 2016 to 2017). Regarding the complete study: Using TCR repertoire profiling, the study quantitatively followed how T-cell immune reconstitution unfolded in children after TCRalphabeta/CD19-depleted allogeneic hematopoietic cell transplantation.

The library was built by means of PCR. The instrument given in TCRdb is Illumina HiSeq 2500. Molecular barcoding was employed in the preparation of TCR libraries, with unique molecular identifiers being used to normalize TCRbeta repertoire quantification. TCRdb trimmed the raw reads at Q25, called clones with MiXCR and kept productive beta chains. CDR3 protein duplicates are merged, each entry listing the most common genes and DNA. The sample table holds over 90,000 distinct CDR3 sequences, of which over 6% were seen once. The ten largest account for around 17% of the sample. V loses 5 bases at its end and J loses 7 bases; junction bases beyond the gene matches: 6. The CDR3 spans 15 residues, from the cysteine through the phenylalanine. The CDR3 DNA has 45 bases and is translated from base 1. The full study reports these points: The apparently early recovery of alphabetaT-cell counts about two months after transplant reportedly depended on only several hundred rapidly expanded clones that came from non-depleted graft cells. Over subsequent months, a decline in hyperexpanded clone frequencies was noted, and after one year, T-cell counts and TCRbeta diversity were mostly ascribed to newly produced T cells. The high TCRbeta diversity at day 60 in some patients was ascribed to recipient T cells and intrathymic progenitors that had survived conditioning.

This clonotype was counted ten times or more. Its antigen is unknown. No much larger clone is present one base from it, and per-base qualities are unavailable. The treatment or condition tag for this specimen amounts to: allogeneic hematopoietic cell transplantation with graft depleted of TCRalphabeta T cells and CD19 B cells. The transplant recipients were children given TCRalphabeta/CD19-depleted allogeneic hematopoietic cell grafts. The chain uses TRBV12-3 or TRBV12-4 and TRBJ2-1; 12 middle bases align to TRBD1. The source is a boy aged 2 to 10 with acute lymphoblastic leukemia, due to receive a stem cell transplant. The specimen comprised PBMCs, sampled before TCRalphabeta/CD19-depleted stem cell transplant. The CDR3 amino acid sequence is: CASSPGTGGRNEQFF. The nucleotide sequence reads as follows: TGTGCCAGCAGTCCAGGGACAGGGGGCAGGAATGAGCAGTTCTTC.